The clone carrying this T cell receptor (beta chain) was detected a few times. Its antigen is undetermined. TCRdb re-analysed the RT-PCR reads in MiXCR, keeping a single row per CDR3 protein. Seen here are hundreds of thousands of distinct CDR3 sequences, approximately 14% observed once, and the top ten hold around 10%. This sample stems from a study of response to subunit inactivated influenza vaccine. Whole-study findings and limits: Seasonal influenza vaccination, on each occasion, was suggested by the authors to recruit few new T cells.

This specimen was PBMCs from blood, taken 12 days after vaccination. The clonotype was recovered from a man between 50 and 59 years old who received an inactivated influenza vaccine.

The CDR3 DNA reads as TGTGCCAGCTCACCGTGGGGGCCGGCTGTCACCGGGGAGCTGTTTTTT. Protein: CASSPWGPAVTGELFF. V gene TRBV18 combines with J gene TRBJ2-2, with D maybe TRBD1 (6 bases). The CDR3 extends over 16 amino acids. Germline values: CDR1 KGHSH, CDR2 LQKENI. V was clipped by 3 bases and J by 4 bases, with 15 bases between them.